A single sample gave rise to the 17 T cell receptor beta chains below, sequenced in a study of cytomegalovirus exposure and HLA in healthy donors. It was with 60 Vbeta and 13 Jbeta primers that the PCR ran. Measured with immunoSEQ multiplex PCR; TCRdb has only the in-frame clones, and not every one. The sample records 80,000 to 90,000 clones, approximately 80% being singletons. Sequenced sample: PBMCs. These receptors all stem from a young man in good health and CMV-seronegative.

The chain couples TRBV7-9 to TRBJ1-4; D unresolved. There are 16 residues in the CDR3. Deletions cut 5 bases from V and 0 bases from J, with 13 bases between. Germline-derived CDR1 and CDR2 are SEHNR and FQNEAQ (reference sequence). The CDR3 DNA sequence: TGTGCCAGCAGCGCCCGTGGAGTGTCAACTAATGAAAAACTGTTTTTT. This sequence encodes CASSARGVSTNEKLFF.

The V and J genes are TRBV19 and TRBJ2-3; D may be TRBD2 (7 bases). Germline loops: CDR1 LNHDA, CDR2 SQIVND (reference sequence). The V end lost 6 bases, the J end lost 3 bases, and 13 bases lay between the germline ends. This CDR3 region has 14 residues. The CDR3 coding sequence is TGTGCCAGTAGGCTAGGGGGAGGGACAGATACGCAGTATTTT. It codes for CASRLGGGTDTQYF.

The chain uses TRBV5-6 and TRBJ1-4; TRBD1 matches 8 bases. Germline CDR1 SGHDT, CDR2 YYEEEE. This CDR3 has 16 residues. The trim removed 1 base at V and 10 bases at J, leaving 12 bases unmatched. The CDR3 bases are TGTGCCAGCAGCTTGAGGCGGTCAGGGGGCGGGCGAAAACTGTTTTTT. Translating gives CASSLRRSGGGRKLFF.

CDR3 nucleotides: TGTGCCAGCAGTTACTCGAGCGGGGGGCCCCAGCATTTT. Amino acid sequence: CASSYSSGGPQHF. V usage is TRBV6-5 and J usage is TRBJ1-5; D perhaps matches TRBD1 (5 bases). Germline values: CDR1 MNHEY, CDR2 SVGAGI. The CDR3 length is 13 residues. V dropped 0 bases and J dropped 9 bases, with 9 bases sitting between them.

The chain has TRBV7-9 and TRBJ1-2; D is uncertain. This CDR3 spans 13 amino acids. The V gene lost 5 bases and the J gene lost 3 bases, with 10 bases spanning the gap. Germline V gives CDR1 SEHNR, CDR2 FQNEAQ (reference sequence). The CDR3 DNA reads as TGTGCCAGCAGCCAAGTCCTACACTATGGCTACACCTTC. The encoded protein is CASSQVLHYGYTF.

The CDR3 spells CASSFGQGNQPQHF. In DNA form, the CDR3 reads TGTGCCAGCAGCTTTGGACAGGGCAATCAGCCCCAGCATTTT. The chain employs TRBV11-2 and TRBJ1-5; 7 bases line up with TRBD1. V shed 3 bases, J shed 2 bases, and the junction held 1 base outside the gene matches. Germline assignment: CDR1 SGHAT and CDR2 FQNNGV. The CDR3 has 14 residues.

The chain uses TRBV10-3 and TRBJ2-5; 7 positions agree with TRBD1. CDR1 is ENHRY, CDR2 SYGVKD, per germline. The CDR3 totals 14 residues. With 6 bases clipped from V and 7 bases from J, the junction kept 11 bases outside the gene matches. The CDR3 DNA reads TGTGCCATCAGCTCGGGACAGACCCTTCGGACCCAGTACTTC. Amino acids: CAISSGQTLRTQYF.

This chain links TRBV7-9 with TRBJ1-6; unclear D gene. Germline CDR1 reads SEHNR; CDR2 reads FQNEAQ (reference sequence). The CDR3 covers 17 residues. V lost 0 bases and J 9 bases, leaving 18 bases between the germline ends. The CDR3 nucleotides are TGTGCCAGCAGCTTAGCATTAGGGAGGGCCCGGAGTTCACCCCTCCACTTT. Translation: CASSLALGRARSSPLHF.

This clone came up once. The chain has TRBV18 and TRBJ2-7, with a tentative D call TRBD1 (6 bases). The ends were cut back, 2 bases at V and 7 bases at J, with 9 bases in the middle. The CDR3 sequence is 12 residues long. Germline CDR1 is KGHSH and CDR2 is LQKENI. The CDR3 region has the DNA TGTGCCAGCTCACCAGGGGGCTGGGAGCAGTACTTC. Translation gives CASSPGGWEQYF.

This sequence joins TRBV28 and TRBJ1-1; the D gene is possibly TRBD1 (5 bases). The germline V gene has CDR1 MDHEN and CDR2 SYDVKM. CDR3 length: 14 residues. V lost 2 bases, J lost 3 bases, and 10 bases lay in between. CDR3 amino acids: CASSLTDSHTEAFF. The CDR3 bases are TGTGCCAGCAGTTTAACCGACAGCCACACTGAAGCTTTCTTT.

For the CDR3, the DNA is TGCGCCAGCAGCCAAGAAAATAGTTTGAACACTGAAGCTTTCTTT. Its translation is CASSQENSLNTEAFF. The genes are TRBV4-1 and TRBJ1-1, with no clear D. From germline, CDR1 is MGHRA and CDR2 YSYEKL. This CDR3 is built from 15 residues. The V gene lost 0 bases and the J gene lost 0 bases, with 8 bases spanning the gap.

The genes are TRBV5-4 and TRBJ2-3; 12 bases are shared with TRBD2. This CDR3 is built from 18 residues. CDR1 is SGHNT and CDR2 is YYREEE in the germline V gene (reference sequence). The trim removed 2 bases at V and 1 base at J, leaving 8 bases unmatched. The CDR3 sequence is CASSFRLAGVKGTDTQYF. In DNA, the CDR3 is TGTGCCAGCAGCTTCCGACTAGCGGGGGTGAAGGGCACAGATACGCAGTATTTT. The whole variable domain, filled in from reference TRBV5-4 and TRBJ2-3, reads ETGVTQSPTHLIKTRGQQVTLRCSSQSGHNTVSWYQQALGQGPQFIFQYYREEENGRGNFPPRFSGLQFPNYSSELNVNALELDDSALYLCASSFRLAGVKGTDTQYFGPGTRLTVL.

As to this clone: An end of the junction differs from the germline gene, which may be a read error. V usage is TRBV30 and J usage is TRBJ1-4; D ambiguous. CDR3 length equals 15 residues. Germline assignment: CDR1 GTSNPN and CDR2 SVGIG (reference sequence). The CDR3 reads CAWSLHGSTNEKLFF. The CDR3, as DNA: TGTGCCTGGAGCCTACACGGCTCAACTAATGAAAAATTGTTTTTT. Full variable domain (missing parts from reference TRBV30 and TRBJ1-4): SQTIHQWPATLVQPVGSPLSLECTVEGTSNPNLYWYRQAAGRGLQLLFYSVGIGQISSEVPQNLSASRPQDRQFILSSKKLLLSDSGFYLCAWSLHGSTNEKLFFGSGTQLSVL.

This chain connects TRBV28 to TRBJ1-5; a weak D match, TRBD1 (5 bases). Trimming stripped 3 bases from V and 2 bases from J, with 11 bases between. The length of the CDR3 is 15 residues. In germline, CDR1 is MDHEN, CDR2 SYDVKM. The CDR3 loop is CASSFSGAGNQPQHF. CDR3 nucleotide sequence: TGTGCCAGCAGTTTCAGTGGGGCTGGCAATCAGCCCCAGCATTTT.

This chain joins TRBV15 and TRBJ2-4; 9 nucleotides line up with TRBD2. Losses at the gene ends were 3 bases for V and 6 bases for J; bases not matched to a gene: 3. CDR1 and CDR2 from the germline V gene are LNHNV and YYDKDF (reference sequence). This CDR3 has 14 residues. CDR3 in DNA: TGTGCCACCAGCAGGAGCGGGGGGCTAAACATTCAGTACTTC. This codes for CATSRSGGLNIQYF.

The genes are TRBV5-1 and TRBJ2-5, with TRBD2 matching 9 bases. The CDR3 is 15 amino acids. Germline V CDR1 and CDR2: SGHRS, YFSETQ. V lost 0 bases, J lost 5 bases, and 5 bases stayed unmatched. Here the CDR3 reads CASSLDGTSSETQYF. For the CDR3, the DNA is TGCGCCAGCAGCTTGGACGGGACTAGCTCGGAGACCCAGTACTTC. Complete variable domain (other parts from reference TRBV5-1 and TRBJ2-5): KAGVTQTPRYLIKTRGQQVTLSCSPISGHRSVSWYQQTPGQGLQFLFEYFSETQRNKGNFPGRFSGRQFSNSRSEMNVSTLELGDSALYLCASSLDGTSSETQYFGPGTRLLVL.

V is TRBV27 and J is TRBJ2-7; D is possibly TRBD2 (6 bases). The length of the CDR3 is 13 residues. The germline gives CDR1 MNHEY, CDR2 SMNVEV (reference sequence). V lost 4 bases, J lost 6 bases, and 13 bases lay in between. The CDR3 sequence: CASSYAGGSEQYF. For the CDR3, the DNA is TGTGCCAGCAGTTACGCCGGGGGTTCCGAGCAGTACTTC.